These 28 T cell receptor gamma chains originate from one sample sequenced in a study of Vδ1+ human thymocytes. Study-level findings and limits: Thymic TRG and TRD repertoires appeared highly polyclonal.

Which antigens these TCRs recognize remains unknown. Sequences come from RNA converted to cDNA by reverse transcription. CDR3 amplicons came from multiplex PCR with pooled V-gene forward and constant-region reverse primers. TCRdb re-called the multiplex PCR reads through CATT. The profile covers about 23,000 gamma-chain clones, with roughly an eighth appearing a single time and 1.5% to 2% taken by the ten largest. The source material was Vdelta1+ gamma-delta thymocytes from the thymus. Subset denoted: FACS-sorted CD3+ TCRalphabeta- TCRVdelta1+ TCRVdelta2- thymocytes. The receptor source for this set is a child under two years old who had congenital heart surgery.

In regard to this clone: A much bigger clone sits one base away, suggesting this may be a read error. Other DNA sequences in this sample translate to the same CDR3. This chain links TRGV4 with TRGJ1 or TRGJ2. The V gene end was trimmed by 4 bases and the J gene end by 0 bases; junction bases not matched to a gene: 3. Germline lookup yields CDR1 EGSTGY and CDR2 YDSYTSSV. This CDR3 region has 13 residues. The CDR3 region is CATWDVNYYKKLF. The CDR3, as DNA: TGTGCCACCTGGGACGTGAATTATTATAAGAAACTCTTT.

This clone has a handful of counts. The chain recombines TRGV4 with TRGJ1 or TRGJ2. Germline CDR1 reads EGSTGY; CDR2 reads YDSYTSSV. With V trimmed by 4 bases and J by 8 bases, 8 bases remained unmatched. This CDR3 spans 12 amino acids. The CDR3: CATWDGQNKKLF. The CDR3 nucleotides are TGTGCCACCTGGGACGGGCAGAATAAGAAACTCTTT.

This clone was recorded a few times. At one end, the junction sequence differs from germline, possibly due to a read error. The chain is built from TRGV5 and TRGJ1 or TRGJ2. This CDR3 contains 9 residues. Germline lookup yields CDR1 VINAFY and CDR2 YDVSNSKD. This chain's CDR3 is CATRGKLFF. In DNA form, the CDR3 reads TGTGCCACCCGTGGAAAACTGTTTTTT.

This clone was observed a few times. V is TRGV4 and J is TRGJ1 or TRGJ2. Germline CDR1 EGSTGY, CDR2 YDSYTSSV. V dropped 0 bases and J dropped 12; count of bases not matched to a gene: 14. The CDR3 loop spans 14 amino acids. The CDR3 region is CATWDGPLFQPKLF. The DNA of the CDR3 is TGTGCCACCTGGGATGGGCCGTTGTTTCAACCGAAACTCTTT.

The chain has TRGV9 and TRGJP1. CDR1 and CDR2 from the germline V gene are GITISATS and ISYDGTV (reference sequence). Trimming took 4 bases from V and 9 from J; bases not matched to a gene: 14. CDR3 length equals 15 residues. CDR3 sequence: CALWDLRDSRWFKIF. As DNA, the CDR3 is TGTGCCTTGTGGGACCTGAGAGATTCTCGTTGGTTCAAGATATTT.

The chain is built from TRGV8 and TRGJ1 or TRGJ2. The CDR3 consists of 12 residues. Germline CDR1 reads VENAVY; CDR2 reads YDSYNSRV. V lost 0 bases to trimming and J lost 9 bases; unmatched junction nucleotides: 5. CDR3: CATWDRPLKKLF. The CDR3 DNA follows: TGTGCCACCTGGGATAGGCCCCTTAAGAAACTCTTT.

This clone was picked up a small number of times. The chain carries TRGV8 and TRGJ1 or TRGJ2. CDR3 length: 14 amino acids. From germline, CDR1 is VENAVY and CDR2 YDSYNSRV. After removal of 2 bases from V and 3 bases from J, the junction contained 7 bases not matched to a gene. CDR3 protein: CATWDNESYYKKLF. CDR3 in DNA: TGTGCCACCTGGGATAATGAATCTTATTATAAGAAACTCTTT.

The genes are TRGV3 and TRGJ1 or TRGJ2. Germline values: CDR1 VTNTFY, CDR2 YDVSTARD (reference sequence). This CDR3 spans 14 amino acids. The junction had 7 bases not matched to a gene; V was cut back by 0 bases and J by 5 bases. Here the CDR3 reads CATWDRPSDYKKLF. The CDR3 coding sequence is TGTGCCACCTGGGACAGGCCAAGTGATTATAAGAAACTCTTT.

For this clone: Other DNA sequences of this sample code for an identical CDR3. The chain uses TRGV9 and TRGJP1. Per germline, CDR1 GITISATS and CDR2 ISYDGTV (reference sequence). The ends lost 1 base at V and 3 bases at J; junction bases unmatched: 2. This CDR3 region has 14 residues. CDR3 sequence (DNA): TGTGCCTTGTGGGAGGTCGCCACTGGTTGGTTCAAGATATTT. This translates into CALWEVATGWFKIF.

This clone turned up a few times. V gene TRGV2 combines with J gene TRGJ1 or TRGJ2. The CDR3 length is 10 residues. The trim removed 8 bases at V and 5 bases at J, leaving 3 bases unmatched. Per germline, CDR1 EGSNGY and CDR2 YDSYNSKV. CDR3 residues: CATYHYKKLF. CDR3 DNA sequence: TGTGCCACCTATCATTATAAGAAACTCTTT.

The genes are TRGV5 and TRGJ1 or TRGJ2. CDR1 and CDR2 (germline): VINAFY, YDVSNSKD. This CDR3 has 14 residues. The junction had 4 bases not matched to a gene; V was cut back by 2 bases and J by 0 bases. CDR3 residues: CATWDKSNYYKKLF. The CDR3 DNA sequence: TGTGCCACCTGGGACAAATCGAATTATTATAAGAAACTCTTT.

The J gene is TRGJ1 or TRGJ2, the V gene TRGV5. J lost 11 bases, V lost 5 bases, and 9 bases had no gene match. The CDR3 covers 11 residues. CDR1 is VINAFY and CDR2 is YDVSNSKD in the germline V gene. The CDR3 region is CATWASPEKLF. CDR3 in DNA: TGTGCCACCTGGGCTAGTCCGGAGAAACTCTTT.

Turning to this clone: This sequence may be a read error, since a much larger clone differs from it by one base. The sample contains more than one DNA sequence encoding this CDR3. V is TRGV5 and J is TRGJ1 or TRGJ2. The CDR3 spans 13 residues. Germline CDR1 VINAFY, CDR2 YDVSNSKD. V shed 0 bases and J 7 bases; nucleotides not matched to a gene: 6. In nucleotides, the CDR3 is TGTGCCACCTGGGACAGGCGAGGGTATAAGAAACTCTTT. It is translated as CATWDRRGYKKLF.

The gene calls are TRGV3 and TRGJ1 or TRGJ2. Germline CDR1 reads VTNTFY; CDR2 reads YDVSTARD (reference sequence). V lost 1 base, J lost 7 bases, and 10 bases stayed unmatched. CDR3 length: 14 residues. CDR3 sequence (DNA): TGTGCCACCTGGGACAGCCCCCTACACTATAAGAAACTCTTT. Translation: CATWDSPLHYKKLF.

This clone was counted between two and nine times. The chain joins TRGV9 to TRGJ1 or TRGJ2. Germline V gene data show CDR1 as GITISATS and CDR2 as ISYDGTV (reference sequence). This CDR3 comprises 10 residues. The V segment lost 9 bases and the J segment 5 bases; nucleotides outside the gene matches: 4. CDR3 residues: CALENYKKLF. The CDR3, as DNA: TGTGCCTTGGAGAATTATAAGAAACTCTTT.

Only a few counts were recorded for this clone. The V and J genes are TRGV9 and TRGJ1 or TRGJ2. Germline V gives CDR1 GITISATS, CDR2 ISYDGTV (reference sequence). V lost 0 bases, J lost 3 bases, and 14 bases stayed unmatched. This CDR3 is 17 amino acids long. The CDR3 is CALWEVLPPRIYYKKLF. CDR3 nucleotide sequence: TGTGCCTTGTGGGAGGTGCTCCCCCCGCGAATTTATTATAAGAAACTCTTT.

This clone occurred a few times. The same CDR3 is also encoded by other DNA sequences in this sample. The chain is built from TRGV3 and TRGJ1 or TRGJ2. V dropped 0 bases and J dropped 2; count of bases not matched to a gene: 7. This CDR3 is built from 15 residues. From germline, CDR1 is VTNTFY and CDR2 YDVSTARD (reference sequence). Here the CDR3 reads CATWDRPPDYYKKLF. The CDR3 region has the DNA TGTGCCACCTGGGACAGGCCTCCAGATTATTATAAGAAACTCTTT.

This clone has a handful of counts. This sequence joins TRGV4 and TRGJ1 or TRGJ2. This CDR3 comprises 14 residues. V was clipped by 6 bases and J by 5 bases; unmatched bases: 13. Germline lookup yields CDR1 EGSTGY and CDR2 YDSYTSSV. The CDR3: CATWKAYTNYKKLF. Here the CDR3 DNA reads TGTGCCACCTGGAAGGCCTACACGAATTATAAGAAACTCTTT.

The gene calls are TRGV2 and TRGJ1 or TRGJ2. Germline V gene data show CDR1 as EGSNGY and CDR2 as YDSYNSKV. The CDR3 extends over 14 amino acids. The V segment lost 6 bases and the J segment 3 bases; nucleotides outside the gene matches: 11. The CDR3 sequence: CATWRGPSYYKKLF. The CDR3, as DNA: TGTGCCACCTGGCGCGGACCATCTTATTATAAGAAACTCTTT.

The V gene is TRGV5, the J gene TRGJ1 or TRGJ2. The length of the CDR3 is 13 residues. The germline V gene encodes CDR1 VINAFY and CDR2 YDVSNSKD. V lost 3 bases to trimming and J lost 5 bases; unmatched junction nucleotides: 7. CDR3: CATWDGLDYKKLF. The CDR3 DNA follows: TGTGCCACCTGGGACGGATTGGATTATAAGAAACTCTTT.

The chain carries TRGV8 and TRGJP2. From germline, CDR1 is VENAVY and CDR2 YDSYNSRV. The CDR3 has 14 residues. The V segment lost 2 bases and the J segment 3 bases; nucleotides outside the gene matches: 3. DNA for the CDR3: TGTGCCACCTGGGATAATGGTAGTGATTGGATCAAGACGTTT. Translating gives CATWDNGSDWIKTF.

A word on this clone: Relative to the germline gene, one junction end is altered; a read error may explain this. The chain uses TRGV4 and TRGJP1. Germline CDR1 is EGSTGY and CDR2 is YDSYTSSV. This CDR3 contains 15 residues. The CDR3 reads CATWNGQTTGWFKIF. In DNA, the CDR3 is TGTGCCACCTGGAATGGGCAAACCACTGGTTGGTTCAAGATATTT.

This clone occurred a few times. V and J are TRGV8 and TRGJ1 or TRGJ2. The CDR3 extends over 11 amino acids. V was clipped by 4 bases and J by 12 bases; unmatched bases: 9. Germline V gives CDR1 VENAVY, CDR2 YDSYNSRV. CDR3 residues: CATWDSLGKLF. The CDR3, as DNA: TGTGCCACCTGGGACTCCTTGGGGAAACTCTTT.

The genes are TRGV5 and TRGJ1 or TRGJ2. CDR1 VINAFY and CDR2 YDVSNSKD come from the germline V gene. V gave up 1 base and J gave up 5 bases; unmatched junction bases: 2. CDR3 length equals 12 residues. Here the CDR3 DNA reads TGTGCCACCTGGGACAGCAATTATAAGAAACTCTTT. It yields the protein CATWDSNYKKLF.

Only a few counts were recorded for this clone. Distinct nucleotide sequences in the sample also encode this CDR3. This sequence joins TRGV5 and TRGJ1 or TRGJ2. Germline assignment: CDR1 VINAFY and CDR2 YDVSNSKD. V was pared by 0 bases and J by 0 bases, with 5 bases of the junction left unmatched. CDR3 size: 15 residues. Here the CDR3 DNA reads TGTGCCACCTGGGACAGGCGAGGGAATTATTATAAGAAACTCTTT. Translation: CATWDRRGNYYKKLF.

This clone came up a few times. Just one base apart from a much larger clone, this may be a read error. Other DNA sequences in the sample encode the same CDR3. This sequence joins TRGV3 and TRGJ1 or TRGJ2. Trimming took 0 bases from V and 7 from J; bases not matched to a gene: 6. Germline CDR1 is VTNTFY and CDR2 is YDVSTARD (reference sequence). This CDR3 has 13 residues. CDR3 nucleotide sequence: TGTGCCACCTGGGACAGGCCGCGGTATAAGAAACTCTTT. Translation gives CATWDRPRYKKLF.

The J gene is TRGJ1 or TRGJ2, the V gene TRGV4. Germline CDR1 reads EGSTGY; CDR2 reads YDSYTSSV. The CDR3 loop spans 14 amino acids. Unmatched junction bases numbered 6, after V lost 4 bases and J lost 0 bases. CDR3: CATWDESNYYKKLF. The CDR3, as DNA: TGTGCCACCTGGGACGAGTCGAATTATTATAAGAAACTCTTT.

This clone is judged medium-sized. The sample carries other DNA sequences with the same CDR3. This sequence joins TRGV5 and TRGJ1 or TRGJ2. CDR3 length: 12 residues. J lost 7 bases, V lost 0 bases, and 3 bases had no gene match. The germline V gene has CDR1 VINAFY and CDR2 YDVSNSKD. CDR3 amino acids: CATWDRPYKKLF. The CDR3 DNA reads TGTGCCACCTGGGACAGGCCCTATAAGAAACTCTTT.